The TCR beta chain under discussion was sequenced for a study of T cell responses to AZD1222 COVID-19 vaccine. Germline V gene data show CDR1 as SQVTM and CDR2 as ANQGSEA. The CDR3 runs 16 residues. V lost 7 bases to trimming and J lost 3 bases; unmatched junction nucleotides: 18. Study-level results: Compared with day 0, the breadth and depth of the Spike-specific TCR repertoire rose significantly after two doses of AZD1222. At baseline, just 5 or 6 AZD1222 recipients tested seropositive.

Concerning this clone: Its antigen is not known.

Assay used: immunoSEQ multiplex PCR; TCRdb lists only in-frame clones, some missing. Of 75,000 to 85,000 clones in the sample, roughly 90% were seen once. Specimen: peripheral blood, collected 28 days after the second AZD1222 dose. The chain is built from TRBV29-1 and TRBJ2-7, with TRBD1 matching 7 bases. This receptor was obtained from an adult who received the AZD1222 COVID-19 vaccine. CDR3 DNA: TGCAGCGACGATGGACCGAGACAGGGATTTTGCTACGAGCAGTACTTC. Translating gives CSDDGPRQGFCYEQYF.